This TCR beta chain stems from a study of response to subunit inactivated influenza vaccine. Broader study findings: Authors suggested few new T cells are recruited by each seasonal influenza vaccination.

Germline loops: CDR1 SEHNR, CDR2 FQNEAQ (reference sequence). V shed 4 bases and J 3 bases; nucleotides not matched to a gene: 5. This CDR3 is built from 15 residues. One entry per CDR3 protein, called by TCRdb with MiXCR from the RT-PCR reads. The sample has around 500,000 distinct CDR3 sequences, 9.5% to 13% seen once. In regard to this clonotype: The antigen is not known.

This receptor was taken from a man in his forties or fifties who received an inactivated influenza vaccine. This chain links TRBV7-9 with TRBJ1-2; 10 nucleotides match TRBD1. The material sequenced was PBMCs from blood, taken more than 35 days after vaccination. In nucleotides, the CDR3 is TGTGCCAGCAGCTCAGGGGACAGGGGAGACTATGGCTACACCTTC. As protein: CASSSGDRGDYGYTF.